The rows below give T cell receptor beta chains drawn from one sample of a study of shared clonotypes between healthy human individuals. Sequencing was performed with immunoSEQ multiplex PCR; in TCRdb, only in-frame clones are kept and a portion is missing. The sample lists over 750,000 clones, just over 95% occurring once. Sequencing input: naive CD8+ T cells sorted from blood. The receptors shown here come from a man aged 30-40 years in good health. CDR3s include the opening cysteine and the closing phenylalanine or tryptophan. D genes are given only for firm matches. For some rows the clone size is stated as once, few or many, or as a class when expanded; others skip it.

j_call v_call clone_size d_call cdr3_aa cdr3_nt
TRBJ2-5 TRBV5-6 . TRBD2 CASSLTLAGAWETQYF TGTGCCAGCAGCCTAACACTAGCGGGAGCATGGGAGACCCAGTACTTC
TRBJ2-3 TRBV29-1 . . CSVVGIGPITDTQYF TGCAGCGTCGTAGGTATAGGACCCATCACAGATACGCAGTATTTT
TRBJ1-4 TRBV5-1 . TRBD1 CASSLSSTGDMATNEKLFF TGCGCCAGCAGCTTATCCTCGACAGGGGACATGGCAACTAATGAAAAACTGTTTTTT
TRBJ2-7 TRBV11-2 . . CASSLGRQSSYEQYF TGTGCCAGCAGCTTAGGACGACAGAGCTCCTACGAGCAGTACTTC
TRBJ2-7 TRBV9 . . CASSVGGIASYEQYF TGTGCCAGCAGCGTAGGGGGCATAGCTTCCTACGAGCAGTACTTC
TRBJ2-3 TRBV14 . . CASSHPTIFTDTQYF TGTGCCAGCAGCCATCCCACCATCTTCACAGATACGCAGTATTTT
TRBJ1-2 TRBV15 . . CATSRVTDVFIFPNYTF TGTGCCACCAGCAGGGTGACGGATGTCTTTATTTTCCCAAACTACACCTTC
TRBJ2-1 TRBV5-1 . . CASSFRRSSYNEQFF TGCGCCAGCAGCTTCAGACGAAGCTCCTACAATGAGCAGTTCTTC
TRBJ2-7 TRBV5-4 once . CASSWGPNYEQYF TGTGCCAGCAGCTGGGGACCGAACTACGAGCAGTACTTC
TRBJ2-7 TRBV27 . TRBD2 CASSATSGGYEQYF TGTGCCAGCAGTGCGACTAGCGGGGGCTACGAGCAGTACTTC
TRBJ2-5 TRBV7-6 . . CASSPLRGQETQYF TGTGCCAGCAGCCCTTTAAGGGGTCAAGAGACCCAGTACTTC
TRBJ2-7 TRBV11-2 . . CASSSPQGFYEQYF TGTGCCAGCAGCTCTCCCCAGGGGTTCTACGAGCAGTACTTC
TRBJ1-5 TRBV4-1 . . CASSLREGSNQPQHF TGCGCCAGCAGCTTACGTGAGGGGAGCAATCAGCCCCAGCATTTT
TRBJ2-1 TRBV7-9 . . CASSLWGGGARTPMFF .
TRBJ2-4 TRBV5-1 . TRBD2 CASSFGVGLAGGRAKNIQYF TGCGCCAGCAGCTTTGGGGTGGGACTAGCGGGAGGTCGTGCCAAAAACATTCAGTACTTC
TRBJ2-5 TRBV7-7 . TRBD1 CASSLRDRLTETQYF TGTGCTAGCAGTCTCCGGGACAGGTTAACTGAGACCCAGTACTTC
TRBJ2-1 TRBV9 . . CASSVDRGLTGLIAYNEQFF TGTGCCAGCAGCGTAGATAGAGGACTGACGGGACTCATCGCCTACAATGAGCAGTTCTTC
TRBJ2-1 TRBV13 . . CASSLPRGAYNEQFF TGTGCCAGCAGCCTTCCGAGGGGGGCCTACAATGAGCAGTTCTTC
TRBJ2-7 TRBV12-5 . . CASGLVPGSIQYF TGTGCTAGTGGTTTGGTACCAGGTTCGATACAGTACTTC
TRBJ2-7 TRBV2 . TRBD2 CASQGTNYEQYF TGTGCCAGCCAAGGGACTAACTACGAGCAGTACTTC
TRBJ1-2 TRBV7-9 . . CASSHTAYGYTF TGTGCCAGCAGCCATACAGCCTATGGCTACACCTTC
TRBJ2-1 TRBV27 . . CASRGPGDYNEQFF TGTGCCAGCAGGGGGCCAGGGGACTACAATGAGCAGTTCTTC
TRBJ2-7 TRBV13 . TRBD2 CASSPDSGTFYEQYF TGTGCCAGCAGCCCGGATAGCGGGACTTTCTACGAGCAGTACTTC
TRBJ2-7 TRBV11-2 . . CASSRDNYEQYF TGTGCCAGCAGCCGGGACAACTACGAGCAGTACTTC
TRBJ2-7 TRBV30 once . CAWGGYYEQYF TGTGCCTGGGGCGGGTACTACGAGCAGTACTTC
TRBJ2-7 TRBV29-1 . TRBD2 CSVEGYWETSGSYEQYF TGCAGCGTTGAAGGTTATTGGGAGACTAGCGGGTCCTACGAGCAGTACTTC
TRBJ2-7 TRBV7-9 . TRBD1 CASSLGHRGGLYEQYF TGTGCCAGCAGCTTAGGCCACAGGGGCGGACTCTACGAGCAGTACTTC
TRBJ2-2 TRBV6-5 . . CASSYLLARGELFF TGTGCCAGCAGTTACTTACTGGCGCGCGGGGAGCTGTTTTTT
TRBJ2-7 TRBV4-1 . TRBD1 CASSPRQGSSYEQYF TGCGCCAGCAGCCCCCGACAGGGGAGCTCCTACGAGCAGTACTTC
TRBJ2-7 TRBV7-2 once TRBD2 CASSLVASSGEITYEQYF TGTGCCAGCAGCTTAGTGGCTTCCAGCGGGGAAATTACCTACGAGCAGTACTTC
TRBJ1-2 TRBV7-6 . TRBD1 CASSLGTGGNYGYTF TGTGCCAGCAGCTTAGGAACAGGGGGTAACTATGGCTACACCTTC
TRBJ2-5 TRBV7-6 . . CASSLAMRGAETQYF TGTGCCAGCAGCTTAGCTATGAGGGGCGCGGAGACCCAGTACTTC
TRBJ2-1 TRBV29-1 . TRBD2 CSVEDWGGSYNEQFF TGCAGCGTTGAAGATTGGGGCGGGAGCTACAATGAGCAGTTCTTC
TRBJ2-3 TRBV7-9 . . CASSPPDPSPGVGTDTQYF TGTGCCAGCAGCCCACCCGATCCAAGCCCAGGGGTCGGTACAGATACGCAGTATTTT
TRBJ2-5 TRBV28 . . CASSSPGHLQETQYF TGTGCCAGCAGTTCTCCGGGACATCTTCAAGAGACCCAGTACTTC